This note documents a single T cell receptor beta chain sequence. Its antigen remains unidentified. Brentuximab vedotin exposure varied, and every patient relapsed after autologous stem cell transplantation. Best outcomes ranged across complete response, partial response and progressive disease. Trimming removed 4 bases from V and 3 bases from J, with 10 bases in between. The CDR3 loop spans 15 amino acids. The germline gives CDR1 LGHNA, CDR2 YNFKEQ. The data were produced by immunoSEQ multiplex PCR, yet TCRdb's version contains in-frame clones alone and is incomplete. The sample holds tens of thousands of clones, around 71% seen once. The sample originates from a study of PD-1 blockade in classical Hodgkin lymphoma. Overall study: Intravenous delivery of nivolumab at 3 mg/kg to patients occurred every 2 weeks. Study-level results: It was CD4+ TCR diversity, not CD8+, that rose significantly by C4D1. The study found complete responders had baseline diversity similar to newly diagnosed patients.

The sample was peripheral blood mononuclear cells (PBMCs), taken before the second cycle of nivolumab. The chain employs TRBV4-2 and TRBJ1-6; no clear D gene. The receptor was isolated from a human donor with classical Hodgkin lymphoma. CDR3 sequence reads: CASSLTAGYNSPLHF. CDR3 nucleotides: TGTGCCAGCAGCCTAACAGCAGGCTATAATTCACCCCTCCACTTT.